The clone carrying this TCR beta chain showed up just a few times. Its antigen is as yet unknown. V was clipped by 6 bases and J by 0 bases, with 15 bases between them. The CDR3 loop spans 16 amino acids. Germline values: CDR1 SEHNR, CDR2 FQNEAQ (reference sequence). Reverse transcribed after extraction, RNA yielded cDNA as the sequencing template. TCRdb's table, derived via immunoSEQ multiplex PCR, lists solely in-frame clones and lacks some. The sample lists approximately 280,000 clones, nearly 60% seen once, with more than 1.5% in the top ten. Treatment of the sample: oral pan-JAK inhibitor, 5-10 mg twice daily. The record originates from a study of CD8+ T cells in alopecia areata. On the study more broadly: Treatment of the treated patients consisted of oral tofacitinib, 5 to 10 mg twice daily. Treated patients received severity scores based on the percentage of scalp area affected.

Regarding the study as a whole: More clonal than normal scalp was lesional scalp, particularly alopecia totalis/universalis. Many expanded lesional clones persisted in scalp and blood during tofacitinib.

The source material was CD4+ T cells sorted from blood, sampled at week 24, from a patient treated with tofacitinib. The genes are TRBV7-9 and TRBJ2-4; a weak D match, TRBD1 (5 bases). This clonotype was obtained from a human donor with alopecia areata. As DNA, the CDR3 is TGTGCCAGCAGTCCCTCGACAGTACTAGCCAAAAACATTCAGTACTTC. Protein product: CASSPSTVLAKNIQYF.